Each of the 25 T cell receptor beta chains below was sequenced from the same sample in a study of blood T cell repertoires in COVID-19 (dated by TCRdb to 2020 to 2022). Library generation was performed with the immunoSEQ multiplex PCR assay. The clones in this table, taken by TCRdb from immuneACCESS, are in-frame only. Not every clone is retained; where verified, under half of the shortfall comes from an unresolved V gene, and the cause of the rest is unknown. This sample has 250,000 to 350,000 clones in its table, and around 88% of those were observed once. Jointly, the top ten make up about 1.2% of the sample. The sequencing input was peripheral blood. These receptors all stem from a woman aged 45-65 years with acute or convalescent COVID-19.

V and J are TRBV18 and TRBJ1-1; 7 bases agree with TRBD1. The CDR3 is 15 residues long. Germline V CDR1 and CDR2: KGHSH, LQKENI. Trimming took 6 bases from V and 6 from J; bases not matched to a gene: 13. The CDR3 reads CASSLRITGAAEAFF. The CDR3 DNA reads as TGTGCCAGCTCCCTACGAATTACAGGGGCTGCTGAAGCTTTCTTT.

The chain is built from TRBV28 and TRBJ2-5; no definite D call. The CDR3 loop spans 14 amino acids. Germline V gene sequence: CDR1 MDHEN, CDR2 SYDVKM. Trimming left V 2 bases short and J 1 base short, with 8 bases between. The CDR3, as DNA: TGTGCCAGCAGTTTAGGTGGCAGCCAAGAGACCCAGTACTTC. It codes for CASSLGGSQETQYF.

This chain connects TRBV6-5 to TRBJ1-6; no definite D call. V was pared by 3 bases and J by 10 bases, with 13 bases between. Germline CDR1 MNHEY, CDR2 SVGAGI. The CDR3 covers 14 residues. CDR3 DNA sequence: TGTGCCAGCAGTTATTTGTCCTCGGGGTCACCCCTCCACTTT. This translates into CASSYLSSGSPLHF.

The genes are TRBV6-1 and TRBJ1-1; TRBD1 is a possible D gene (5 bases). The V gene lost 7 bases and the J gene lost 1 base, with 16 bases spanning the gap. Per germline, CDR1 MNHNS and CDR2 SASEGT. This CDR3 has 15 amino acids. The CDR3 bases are TGTGCCAGCACCCGGGGGAGGGATGGGAACACTGAAGCTTTCTTT. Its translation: CASTRGRDGNTEAFF.

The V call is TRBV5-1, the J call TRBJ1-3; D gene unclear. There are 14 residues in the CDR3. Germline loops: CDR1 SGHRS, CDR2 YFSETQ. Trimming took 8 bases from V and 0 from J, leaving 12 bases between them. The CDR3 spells CASCLDTSGNTIYF. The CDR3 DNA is TGCGCCAGTTGCCTCGACACCTCTGGAAACACCATATATTTT.

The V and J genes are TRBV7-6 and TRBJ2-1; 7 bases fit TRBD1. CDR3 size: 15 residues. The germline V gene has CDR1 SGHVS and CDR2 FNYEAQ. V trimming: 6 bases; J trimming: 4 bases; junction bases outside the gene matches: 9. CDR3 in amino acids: CASSPTGSIYNEQFF. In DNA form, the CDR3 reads TGTGCCAGCAGTCCGACAGGGAGTATTTACAATGAGCAGTTCTTC.

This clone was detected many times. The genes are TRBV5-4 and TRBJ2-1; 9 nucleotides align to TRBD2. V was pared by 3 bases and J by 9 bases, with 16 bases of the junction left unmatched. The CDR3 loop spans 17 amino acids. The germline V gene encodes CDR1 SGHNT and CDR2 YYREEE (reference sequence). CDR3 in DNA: TGTGCCAGCAGCTCCCTAAAAGCGGGAGGTCGCTTTGGTGAGCAGTTCTTC. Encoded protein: CASSSLKAGGRFGEQFF.

CDR3 bases: TGTGCCAGCAGGCGGGACAGATATACCAATGAGCAGTTCTTC. Its protein product is CASRRDRYTNEQFF. J is TRBJ2-1 and V is TRBV2; the D gene is possibly TRBD1 (7 bases). V lost 6 bases to trimming and J lost 6 bases, with 15 bases between them. The germline CDR1 and CDR2 sequences are SNHLY and FYNNEI. CDR3 size: 14 residues.

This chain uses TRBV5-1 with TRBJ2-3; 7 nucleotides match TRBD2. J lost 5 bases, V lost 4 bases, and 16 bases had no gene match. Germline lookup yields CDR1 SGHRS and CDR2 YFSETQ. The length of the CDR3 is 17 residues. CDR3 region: CASSRGSSLVSVDTQYF. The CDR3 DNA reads TGCGCCAGCAGCCGCGGGAGTTCTTTAGTCTCTGTAGATACGCAGTATTTT.

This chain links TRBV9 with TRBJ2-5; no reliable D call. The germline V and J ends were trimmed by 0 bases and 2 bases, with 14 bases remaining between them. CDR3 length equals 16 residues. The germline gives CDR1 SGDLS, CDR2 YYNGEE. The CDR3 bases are TGTGCCAGCAGCGTAGATTCGGTCGGTTGGCAAGAGACCCAGTACTTC. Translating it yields CASSVDSVGWQETQYF.

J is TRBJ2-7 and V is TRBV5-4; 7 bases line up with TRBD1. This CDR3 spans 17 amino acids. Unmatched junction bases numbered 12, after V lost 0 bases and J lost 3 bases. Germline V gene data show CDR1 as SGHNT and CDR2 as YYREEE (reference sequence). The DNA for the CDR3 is TGTGCCAGCAGCTTGGCCAACGGTAGACAGGGAGACTACGAGCAGTACTTC. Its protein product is CASSLANGRQGDYEQYF.

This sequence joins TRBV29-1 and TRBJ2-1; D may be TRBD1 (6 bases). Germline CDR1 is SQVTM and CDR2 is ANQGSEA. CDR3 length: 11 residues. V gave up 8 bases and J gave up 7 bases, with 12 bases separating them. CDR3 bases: TGCAGCATCCCTAGGGGGAATGAGCAGTTCTTC. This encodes CSIPRGNEQFF.

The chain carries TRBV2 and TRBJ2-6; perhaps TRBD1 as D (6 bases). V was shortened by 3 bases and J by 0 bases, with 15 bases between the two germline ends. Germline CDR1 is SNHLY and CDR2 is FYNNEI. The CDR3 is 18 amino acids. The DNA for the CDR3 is TGTGCCAGCAGTGATGGGGGCAGACCAAGCTCTGGGGCCAACGTCCTGACTTTC. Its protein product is CASSDGGRPSSGANVLTF.

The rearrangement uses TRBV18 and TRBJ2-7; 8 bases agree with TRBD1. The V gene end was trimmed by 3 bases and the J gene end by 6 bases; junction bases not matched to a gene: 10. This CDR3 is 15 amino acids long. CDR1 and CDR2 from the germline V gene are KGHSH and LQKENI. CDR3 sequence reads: CASSPWTGSPAEQYF. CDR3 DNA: TGTGCCAGCTCACCTTGGACAGGGAGCCCCGCCGAGCAGTACTTC.

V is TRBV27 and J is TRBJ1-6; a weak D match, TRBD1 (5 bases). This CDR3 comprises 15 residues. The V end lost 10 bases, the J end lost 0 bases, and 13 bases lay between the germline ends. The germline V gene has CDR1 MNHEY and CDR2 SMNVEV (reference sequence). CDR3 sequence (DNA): TGTGCCACAGGGTGGAGGGGCTCCTATAATTCACCCCTCCACTTT. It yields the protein CATGWRGSYNSPLHF.

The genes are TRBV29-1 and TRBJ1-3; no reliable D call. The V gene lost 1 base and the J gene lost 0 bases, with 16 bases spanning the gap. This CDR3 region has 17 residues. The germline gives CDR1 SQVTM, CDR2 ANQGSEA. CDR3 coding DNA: TGCAGCGTTGAAGGGCCTGAGGGCTTGAGCTCTGGAAACACCATATATTTT. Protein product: CSVEGPEGLSSGNTIYF.

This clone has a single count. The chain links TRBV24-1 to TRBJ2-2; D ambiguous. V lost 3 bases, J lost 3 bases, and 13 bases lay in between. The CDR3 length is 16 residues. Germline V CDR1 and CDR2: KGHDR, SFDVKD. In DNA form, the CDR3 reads TGTGCCACCAGTGATATCGGCGAACAGTACACCGGGGAGCTGTTTTTT. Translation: CATSDIGEQYTGELFF.

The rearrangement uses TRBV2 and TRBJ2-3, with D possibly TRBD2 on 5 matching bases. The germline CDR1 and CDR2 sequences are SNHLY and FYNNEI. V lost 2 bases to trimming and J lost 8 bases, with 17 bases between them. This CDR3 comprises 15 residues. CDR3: CASSESRGIGSTQYF. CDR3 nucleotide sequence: TGTGCCAGCAGTGAATCTCGAGGGATAGGATCTACGCAGTATTTT.

The CDR3 reads CASSQVTSIYGYTF. The CDR3 region has the DNA TGTGCCAGTAGTCAGGTGACAAGTATTTATGGCTACACCTTC. The chain carries TRBV19 and TRBJ1-2; D unclear. CDR3 length: 14 residues. Trimming shortened V by 5 bases and J by 5 bases, and 15 bases separated the two germline ends. The germline gives CDR1 LNHDA, CDR2 SQIVND (reference sequence).

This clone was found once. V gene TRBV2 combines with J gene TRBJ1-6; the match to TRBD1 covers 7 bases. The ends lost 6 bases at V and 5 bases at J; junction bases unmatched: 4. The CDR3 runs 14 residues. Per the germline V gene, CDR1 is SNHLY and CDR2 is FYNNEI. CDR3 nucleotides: TGTGCCAGCAGGGAGACAGGGCATAATTCACCCCTCCACTTT. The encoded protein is CASRETGHNSPLHF.

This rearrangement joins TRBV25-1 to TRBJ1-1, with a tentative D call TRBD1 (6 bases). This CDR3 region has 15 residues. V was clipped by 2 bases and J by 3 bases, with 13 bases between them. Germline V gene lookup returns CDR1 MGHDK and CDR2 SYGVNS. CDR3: CASSETGRGDTEAFF. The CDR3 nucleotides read TGTGCCAGCAGTGAAACAGGGAGGGGGGACACTGAAGCTTTCTTT.

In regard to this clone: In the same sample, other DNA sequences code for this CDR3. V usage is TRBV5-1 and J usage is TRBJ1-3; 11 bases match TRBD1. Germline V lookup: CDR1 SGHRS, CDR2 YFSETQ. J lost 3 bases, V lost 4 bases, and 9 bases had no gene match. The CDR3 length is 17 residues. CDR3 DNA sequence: TGCGCCAGCAGCCTGGGACAGGGGGGAAATAGTGGAAACACCATATATTTT. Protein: CASSLGQGGNSGNTIYF.

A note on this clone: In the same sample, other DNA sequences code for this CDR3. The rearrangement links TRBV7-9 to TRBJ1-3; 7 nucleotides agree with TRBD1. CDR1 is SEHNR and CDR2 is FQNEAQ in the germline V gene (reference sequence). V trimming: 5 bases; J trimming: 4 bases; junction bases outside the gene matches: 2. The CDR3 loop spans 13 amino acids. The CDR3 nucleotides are TGTGCCAGCAGCCTGGGACAGGGAAACACCATATATTTT. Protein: CASSLGQGNTIYF.

The CDR3 DNA reads as TGTGCCTGGAGTAGGATGCAGGGGGCTAAGCCCCAGCATTTT. This translates into CAWSRMQGAKPQHF. The V call is TRBV30, the J call TRBJ1-5, with TRBD1 matching 8 bases. CDR3 length: 14 amino acids. Germline values: CDR1 GTSNPN, CDR2 SVGIG (reference sequence). V was pared by 2 bases and J by 8 bases, with 8 bases of the junction left unmatched. The whole variable domain, remainder taken from reference TRBV30 and TRBJ1-5, is SQTIHQWPATLVQPVGSPLSLECTVEGTSNPNLYWYRQAAGRGLQLLFYSVGIGQISSEVPQNLSASRPQDRQFILSSKKLLLSDSGFYLCAWSRMQGAKPQHFGDGTRLSIL.

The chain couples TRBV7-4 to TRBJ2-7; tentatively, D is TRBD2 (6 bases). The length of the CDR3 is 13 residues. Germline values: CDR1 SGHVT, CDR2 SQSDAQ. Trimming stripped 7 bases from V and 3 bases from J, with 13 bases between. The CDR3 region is CASIARDRYEQYF. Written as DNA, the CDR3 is TGTGCCAGCATCGCGCGGGATCGCTACGAGCAGTACTTC.